This is a list of T cell receptor beta chains from one sample in a study of cytomegalovirus exposure and HLA in healthy donors. The method was immunoSEQ multiplex PCR; TCRdb's version includes in-frame clones alone and lacks a portion of them. This table has 100,000 or so clones, 75% to 90% appearing once. Sequenced sample: PBMCs. All receptors come from a man aged 25-45 years in good health and CMV-seronegative. The CDR3 runs from the conserved cysteine through the conserved F or W. D genes are given only for firm matches. Clone size is given for some rows only: seen once, a few or many times, or a class if the clone is expanded.

TRBJ2-3 | TRBD2 | once | TRBV19 | TGTGCCAGTAGTAGCGGGGGGAACACAGATACGCAGTATTTT | CASSSGGNTDTQYF
TRBJ1-6 | - | few | TRBV5-4 | TGTGCCATGTCGGGGGGGGCAGGTAATTCACCCCTCCACTTT | CAMSGGAGNSPLHF
TRBJ1-5 | - | - | TRBV2 | TGTGCCAGCGGAGACACAGGTGGCAATCAGCCCCAGCATTTT | CASGDTGGNQPQHF
TRBJ2-1 | - | once | TRBV7-9 | TGTGCCAGCAGCCAAGGGGCAGGGGATTATGAGCAGTTCTTC | CASSQGAGDYEQFF
TRBJ1-5 | - | - | TRBV4-3 | TGCGCCAGCAGCCTATCGGGGGATCAGCCCCAGCATTTT | CASSLSGDQPQHF
TRBJ2-3 | - | - | TRBV30 | TGTGCCTGGGGACAGAACCTTGGAACAGATACGCAGTATTTT | CAWGQNLGTDTQYF
TRBJ2-7 | TRBD1 | - | TRBV28 | TGTGCCAGCAGTCTGGACAGGGACGAGCAGTACTTC | CASSLDRDEQYF
TRBJ1-2 | TRBD1 | - | TRBV9 | TGTGCCAGCACCCACGGGGGACAGAACGTGAGAGGCTACACCTTC | CASTHGGQNVRGYTF
TRBJ2-3 | TRBD1 | - | TRBV5-1 | TGCGCCAGCAGCTTGGAAGGGACAGGCACAGATACGCAGTATTTT | CASSLEGTGTDTQYF
TRBJ2-7 | TRBD1 | - | TRBV6-1 | TGTGCCACAGTGCGCCAGGGACAGGGGCCGGCGGAGCAGTACTTC | CATVRQGQGPAEQYF
TRBJ2-7 | TRBD1 | once | TRBV5-8 | TGTGCCAGCAGCCGATCCGGGACAGGGGGCCTCTACGAGCAGTACTTC | CASSRSGTGGLYEQYF
TRBJ2-7 | - | few | TRBV13 | TGTGCCAGCAGCTCGAGACAGCCCCCCTACGAGCAGTACTTC | CASSSRQPPYEQYF
TRBJ2-7 | - | - | TRBV2 | TGTGCCAGCAAAGCGGTTTGGAGCTCCTACGAGCAGTACTTC | CASKAVWSSYEQYF
TRBJ1-1 | - | - | TRBV4-1 | TGCGCCAGCTGGGGCCGGAAGAACACTGAAGCTTTCTTT | CASWGRKNTEAFF
TRBJ2-5 | - | few | TRBV7-9 | TGTGCCAGCAGCCCCCCCTTCAGGGTAGGGGAGACCCAGTACTTC | CASSPPFRVGETQYF
TRBJ1-3 | - | once | TRBV5-4 | TGTGCCAGCAGCTCACCCCAGGGGTCTGGAAACACCATATATTTT | CASSSPQGSGNTIYF
TRBJ1-2 | - | - | TRBV2 | TGTGCCAGCAGTGCCGAGCGCTTAGCTAACTATGGCTACACCTTC | CASSAERLANYGYTF
TRBJ2-2 | TRBD1 | - | TRBV7-9 | TGTGCCAGCAGCTTACGACAGGGGTCGAACACCGGGGAGCTGTTTTTT | CASSLRQGSNTGELFF
TRBJ1-3 | - | - | TRBV18 | TGTGCCAGCTCACCTAAGTACGGGGAATTTAGCCGAAACACCATATATTTT | CASSPKYGEFSRNTIYF
TRBJ2-1 | - | - | TRBV19 | TGTGCCAGTAGTATCGAAGAGGGCAATGAGCAGTTCTTC | CASSIEEGNEQFF
TRBJ2-2 | - | - | TRBV28 | TGTGCCAGCAGTCTAACCGGGGAGCTGTTTTTT | CASSLTGELFF
TRBJ2-3 | - | once | TRBV7-9 | TGTGCCAGCAGCCCCCTGGTCGGGAGTAGAAAGGTAACAGATACGCAGTATTTT | CASSPLVGSRKVTDTQYF
TRBJ1-3 | - | - | TRBV28 | TGTGCCAGCAGTTTAGACACCCGAAACACCATATATTTT | CASSLDTRNTIYF
TRBJ2-1 | - | - | TRBV9 | TGTGCCAGCAGCGGGGGGACTGGAGGGTTATACAATGAGCAGTTCTTC | CASSGGTGGLYNEQFF
TRBJ2-2 | TRBD2 | - | TRBV5-1 | TGCGCCAGCAGCCGACTAGCGGGGGCGAACACCGGGGAGCTGTTTTTT | CASSRLAGANTGELFF
TRBJ2-1 | TRBD2 | - | TRBV4-3 | TGCGCCAGCAGCCTAGCCCAGTGGGGGGGCTACAATGAGCAGTTCTTC | CASSLAQWGGYNEQFF
TRBJ2-7 | - | - | TRBV28 | TGTGCCAGCAGTTTAAGACACCTAACCTACGAGCAGTACTTC | CASSLRHLTYEQYF
TRBJ2-5 | TRBD2 | - | TRBV11-2 | TGTGCCAGCAGCTCGGGACTAGCGGTCGATCTGGAGACCCAGTACTTC | CASSSGLAVDLETQYF
TRBJ2-1 | TRBD1 | - | TRBV7-9 | TGTGCCAGCAGCCCCCGGACAGGGCCCTACAATGAGCAGTTCTTC | CASSPRTGPYNEQFF
TRBJ2-6 | TRBD2 | few | TRBV7-8 | TGTGCCAGCAGTAAATCCGGCCTAGCGGGAGCTGGGGCCAACGTCCTGACTTTC | CASSKSGLAGAGANVLTF
TRBJ2-5 | TRBD1 | few | TRBV5-4 | TGTGCCAGCAGCTCGGGACAGGTCAGGGCCCAAGAGACCCAGTACTTC | CASSSGQVRAQETQYF
TRBJ2-3 | TRBD2 | - | TRBV28 | TGTGCCAGCAGTCCTAGCGGGAGGGCCGGAGATACGCAGTATTTT | CASSPSGRAGDTQYF
TRBJ2-3 | - | - | TRBV19 | TGTGCCAGTAGTATATACACAGATACGCAGTATTTT | CASSIYTDTQYF
TRBJ2-1 | - | - | TRBV6-5 | TGTGCCAGCAGTTACTCTGGCAGGGAGTTCTTC | CASSYSGREFF
TRBJ1-5 | TRBD1 | - | TRBV28 | TGTGCCAGCATCCAACTCATGCTCGGGACAGGGGGCAAAGAGGGAAGGAATCAGCCCCAGCATTTT | CASIQLMLGTGGKEGRNQPQHF
TRBJ1-1 | - | - | TRBV19 | TGTGCCAGTATAGGGCGGAGGGCCACTGAAGCTTTCTTT | CASIGRRATEAFF
TRBJ1-2 | - | - | TRBV29-1 | TGCAGCGTTATCGACAGGAGCTATGGCTACACCTTC | CSVIDRSYGYTF
TRBJ1-5 | - | - | TRBV6-5 | TGTGCCAGCAGTTACTCGGTAGTTCAGCCCCAGCATTTT | CASSYSVVQPQHF
TRBJ1-5 | TRBD1 | - | TRBV5-1 | TGCGCCAGCAGCTTGGGGGGACAGGGCGGTCAGCCCCAGCATTTT | CASSLGGQGGQPQHF
TRBJ1-5 | - | - | TRBV19 | TGTGCCAGTAGTTCGGGTCTGGGGGGGTTTAGCAATCAGCCCCAGCATTTT | CASSSGLGGFSNQPQHF
TRBJ2-7 | TRBD1 | - | TRBV7-9 | TGTGCCAGCAGCTTCCTTGGACAGGAGGCCGAGCAGTACTTC | CASSFLGQEAEQYF
TRBJ2-3 | - | - | TRBV27 | TGTGCCAGCAGTCGAGGGAGATACAGCACAGATACGCAGTATTTT | CASSRGRYSTDTQYF
TRBJ2-1 | TRBD2 | - | TRBV7-8 | TGTGCCAGCAGCACCCTTGGACTAGGGATCTACAATGAGCAGTTCTTC | CASSTLGLGIYNEQFF
TRBJ2-7 | TRBD1 | - | TRBV5-6 | TGTGCCAGCAGTTTCGACAGGGGAAAGTCGTACGAGCAGTACTTC | CASSFDRGKSYEQYF